This T cell receptor beta chain is drawn from a study of blood T cell repertoires in COVID-19. The CDR3 extends over 16 amino acids. Germline V gene data show CDR1 as LNHDA and CDR2 as SQIVND (reference sequence). Between the trimmed V and J ends, which lost 7 bases and 3 bases, there was a span of 16 bases. Clones were sequenced by immunoSEQ multiplex PCR, and TCRdb holds only the in-frame ones, with some missing. The sample consists of under 500,000 clones, 80% to 90% of them appearing once. This TCR was sampled from a woman in her thirties with acute or convalescent COVID-19. This chain links TRBV19 with TRBJ2-6; TRBD2 is a possible D gene (5 bases). The sequenced sample was peripheral blood. The CDR3 nucleotides are TGTGCCAGTAATCGCCGAGTGGACTTTGGGGCCAACGTCCTGACTTTC. Protein sequence: CASNRRVDFGANVLTF.